These T cell receptor beta chains were read from a single sample in a study of T cells in Graves' hyperthyroidism and ophthalmopathy. Via MiXCR, TCRdb re-called the multiplex PCR reads, giving one row per CDR3 protein. The sample lists 600,000 to 850,000 distinct CDR3 sequences, about 17% seen once, with roughly 17% in the top ten. Sequences were obtained from blood. These TCRs come from a woman aged 50 to 60 with Graves' hyperthyroidism that later progressed to Graves' ophthalmopathy. Each CDR3 is given with its conserved first and last residue. Each record gives: D gene, clone size, V gene, J gene, CDR3 DNA, CDR3 protein. The D gene is left open where the match is weak. The size field is filled for only some rows; it gives once, few, many or a size class.

D: NA
size: NA
V: TRBV6-2/TRBV6-3
J: TRBJ1-1
DNA: TGTGCCACCACCCCTCCCACAGGGATAATCACTGAAGCTTTCTTT
CDR3: CATTPPTGIITEAFF

D: TRBD1
size: few
V: TRBV20-1
J: TRBJ2-3
DNA: TGCAGTGCTACCCGACAGGGGATTTCAGATACGCAGTATTTT
CDR3: CSATRQGISDTQYF

D: NA
size: many
V: TRBV2
J: TRBJ1-1
DNA: TGTGCCAGCAGTGAGGGTGGCAGCCAAGCTTTCTTT
CDR3: CASSEGGSQAFF

D: TRBD1
size: NA
V: TRBV9
J: TRBJ1-2
DNA: TGTGCCAGCAGCGTTTCACCGGGGGACAGGGGAGACTATGGCTACACCTTC
CDR3: CASSVSPGDRGDYGYTF

D: TRBD1
size: NA
V: TRBV4-2
J: TRBJ2-5
DNA: TGTGCCAGCAGCGCCAGACAGGGGGGGCAAGAGACCCGGTACTTC
CDR3: CASSARQGGQETRYF

D: NA
size: many
V: TRBV5-6
J: TRBJ1-6
DNA: TGTGCCAGCAGCTTGGATCTGGGCTTAAATTCACCCCTCCACTTT
CDR3: CASSLDLGLNSPLHF

D: NA
size: few
V: TRBV20-1
J: TRBJ2-7
DNA: TGCAGTGCTAGTTCGCTCGCCTACGAGCAGTACTTC
CDR3: CSASSLAYEQYF

D: NA
size: few
V: TRBV24-1
J: TRBJ1-6
DNA: TGTGCCACCAGTGATTTGTTCGGGGGGGGGAGACCCCTCCACTTT
CDR3: CATSDLFGGGRPLHF

D: NA
size: many
V: TRBV7-8
J: TRBJ2-4
DNA: TGTGCCAGCAGCTTAGTACGTGGAGGGCTAGCCAAAAACATTCAGTACTTC
CDR3: CASSLVRGGLAKNIQYF

D: NA
size: few
V: TRBV6-6
J: TRBJ1-5
DNA: TGTGCCAGCAGTTACTCGACCCCCGGGGGAGACAGACAGCCCCAGCATTTT
CDR3: CASSYSTPGGDRQPQHF

D: TRBD2
size: NA
V: TRBV3-1
J: TRBJ2-5
DNA: TGTGCCAGCAGCCAAGACGCTAGCGGGGGTGTAGGAGAGACCCAGTACTTC
CDR3: CASSQDASGGVGETQYF

D: NA
size: many
V: TRBV5-1
J: TRBJ2-7
DNA: TGCGCCAGCAGCGTAAACATGGCAGACTACTCCTACGAGCAGTACTTC
CDR3: CASSVNMADYSYEQYF

D: TRBD2
size: many
V: TRBV5-1
J: TRBJ2-3
DNA: TGCGCCAGCAGCTTGGAGGTAGCGGGGAGCACAGATACGCAGTATTTT
CDR3: CASSLEVAGSTDTQYF

D: NA
size: few
V: TRBV5-1
J: TRBJ1-1
DNA: TGCGCCAGCAGCTTACGGGACTTGGGGGACACTGAAGCTTTCTTT
CDR3: CASSLRDLGDTEAFF

D: NA
size: few
V: TRBV5-4
J: TRBJ1-2
DNA: TGTGCCAGCAGTTTAAGACAGAATGGCTACACCTTC
CDR3: CASSLRQNGYTF

D: NA
size: many
V: TRBV5-8
J: TRBJ2-5
DNA: TGTGCCAGCAGCATTAGCGCCCGGGAGACCCAGTACTTC
CDR3: CASSISARETQYF

D: TRBD1
size: few
V: TRBV6-1
J: TRBJ1-2
DNA: TGTGCCAGCAGTAAGGGACAGGACTATGGCTACACCTTC
CDR3: CASSKGQDYGYTF

D: NA
size: NA
V: TRBV6-1
J: TRBJ2-1
DNA: TGTGCCAGCAGTGACCAGAGCTCCTACAATGAGCAGTTCTTC
CDR3: CASSDQSSYNEQFF

D: NA
size: many
V: TRBV9
J: TRBJ1-4
DNA: TGTGCCAGCAGCGTAGGGGGCCGTCGGAATGAAAAACTGTTTTTT
CDR3: CASSVGGRRNEKLFF

D: NA
size: NA
V: TRBV5-1
J: TRBJ2-5
DNA: TGCGCCAGCAGTCAGGCCAACCAAGAGACCCAGTACTTC
CDR3: CASSQANQETQYF

D: NA
size: many
V: TRBV5-1
J: TRBJ1-2
DNA: TGCGCCAGCAGCTCAGAAAACAGGGAATCTATCGCGAACTATGGCTACACCTTC
CDR3: CASSSENRESIANYGYTF

D: TRBD1
size: few
V: TRBV7-2
J: TRBJ1-6
DNA: TGTGCCAGCAGCTTATTGTTGAGGGGGCAGGCCTATAATTCACCCCTCCACTTT
CDR3: CASSLLLRGQAYNSPLHF

D: TRBD1
size: few
V: TRBV25-1
J: TRBJ2-2
DNA: TGTGCCAGCAGTGACCCTGGACAGGGGTCCGGGGAGCTGTTTTTT
CDR3: CASSDPGQGSGELFF

D: NA
size: NA
V: TRBV6-5
J: TRBJ1-2
DNA: TGTGCCAGCAGTTATGGGTTAGAGGGGGGCTACACCTTC
CDR3: CASSYGLEGGYTF

D: NA
size: few
V: TRBV5-4
J: TRBJ1-1
DNA: TGTGCCAGCAGCCGGCTCTGGGGGGGGGACACTGAAGCTTTCTTT
CDR3: CASSRLWGGDTEAFF

D: NA
size: many
V: TRBV12-5
J: TRBJ2-3
DNA: TGTGCTAGTGGCAGGCGCCTGAGCACAGATACGCAGTATTTT
CDR3: CASGRRLSTDTQYF

D: NA
size: many
V: TRBV20-1
J: TRBJ2-5
DNA: TGCAGTGCTAGAGAGGGACCCCAAGAGACCCAGTACTTC
CDR3: CSAREGPQETQYF